These 30 T cell receptor beta chains originate from one sample sequenced in a study of glioma-infiltrating T cells after dendritic cell vaccination. The protocol was immunoSEQ multiplex PCR, while the TCRdb copy is restricted to in-frame clones and leaves out a portion. The profile shows roughly 82,000 clones, roughly 89% of them singletons. The material sequenced was blood, taken before dendritic cell vaccination. Receptor source: a human donor with glioblastoma.

The rearrangement joins TRBV14 to TRBJ1-1; D is unresolved. Germline CDR1 and CDR2: SGHDN and FVKESK. The CDR3 has 13 residues. Trimming took off 2 bases at V and 5 bases at J, with 9 bases between the two ends. The CDR3 is CASSQLRGTEAFF. CDR3 sequence (DNA): TGTGCCAGCAGCCAATTAAGAGGTACTGAAGCTTTCTTT.

The V and J genes are TRBV6-6 and TRBJ1-5; the match to TRBD1 covers 7 bases. J gave up 10 bases and V 5 bases, and 8 bases lay outside the gene matches. The CDR3 runs to 13 residues. The germline CDR1 and CDR2 sequences are MNHNY and SVGAGI (reference sequence). The CDR3 protein is CASSPRQGTPQHF. In DNA, the CDR3 is TGTGCCAGCAGTCCCAGACAGGGAACACCCCAGCATTTT.

The chain combines TRBV30 with TRBJ1-4; the D is unclear. Germline CDR1 reads GTSNPN; CDR2 reads SVGIG (reference sequence). The CDR3 totals 15 residues. V lost 1 base, J lost 8 bases, and 17 bases lay in between. CDR3 DNA: TGTGCCTGGAGTGAGTCAGCACGACTAGGGGAAAAACTGTTTTTT. Its translation: CAWSESARLGEKLFF.

V and J are TRBV7-9 and TRBJ1-5, with no clear D. Trimming cost V 4 bases and J 7 bases, with 8 bases left between them. Germline V gene lookup returns CDR1 SEHNR and CDR2 FQNEAQ (reference sequence). This CDR3 is 12 amino acids long. CDR3 DNA sequence: TGTGCCAGCAGCTCCCCGGGGCAGCCCCAGCATTTT. Its protein is CASSSPGQPQHF.

V gene TRBV15 combines with J gene TRBJ1-5; D possibly corresponds to TRBD1 (5 bases). CDR1 and CDR2 from the germline V gene are LNHNV and YYDKDF (reference sequence). V was shortened by 3 bases and J by 5 bases, with 17 bases between the two germline ends. The CDR3 has 16 amino acids. CDR3 region: CATSRMGGGGDQPQHF. CDR3 nucleotide sequence: TGTGCCACCAGCAGGATGGGTGGGGGAGGAGATCAGCCCCAGCATTTT.

The rearrangement uses TRBV7-9 and TRBJ1-4, with D hard to call. Looked up from germline, CDR1 is SEHNR and CDR2 is FQNEAQ (reference sequence). The CDR3 is 14 residues long. The germline V and J ends were trimmed by 1 base and 4 bases, with 7 bases remaining between them. CDR3 sequence (DNA): TGTGCCAGCAGCTTAGGTCAGGATAATGAAAAACTGTTTTTT. Translation: CASSLGQDNEKLFF.

The rearrangement uses TRBV5-1 and TRBJ2-3; 14 nucleotides line up with TRBD2. Per germline, CDR1 SGHRS and CDR2 YFSETQ. V gave up 2 bases and J gave up 4 bases; unmatched junction bases: 3. The CDR3 spans 16 residues. CDR3 nucleotides: TGCGCCAGCAGCTTCGGGACTAGCGGGAGTCCAGATACGCAGTATTTT. This sequence encodes CASSFGTSGSPDTQYF. The full variable domain, completed using reference TRBV5-1 and TRBJ2-3, is KAGVTQTPRYLIKTRGQQVTLSCSPISGHRSVSWYQQTPGQGLQFLFEYFSETQRNKGNFPGRFSGRQFSNSRSEMNVSTLELGDSALYLCASSFGTSGSPDTQYFGPGTRLTVL.

V and J are TRBV5-1 and TRBJ2-5; TRBD2 aligns across 8 bases. The germline gives CDR1 SGHRS, CDR2 YFSETQ. The CDR3 is 14 amino acids. V shed 5 bases and J 2 bases; nucleotides not matched to a gene: 5. The CDR3 sequence: CASSSGAGQETQYF. The CDR3 DNA is TGCGCCAGCAGTAGCGGGGCGGGACAAGAGACCCAGTACTTC.

This chain uses TRBV25-1 with TRBJ2-2; 10 positions match TRBD1. Germline values: CDR1 MGHDK, CDR2 SYGVNS. Trimming took 5 bases from V and 6 from J; bases not matched to a gene: 6. The CDR3 spans 15 residues. CDR3 nucleotides: TGTGCCAGCAGTATGGGACAGGGGATCTCCGGGGAGCTGTTTTTT. Protein: CASSMGQGISGELFF.

This clone was recorded only once. The gene calls are TRBV27 and TRBJ2-3, with D perhaps TRBD1 (6 bases). The CDR3 loop spans 15 amino acids. The V end was cut by 7 bases, the J end by 3 bases, with 17 bases between. CDR1 and CDR2 from the germline V gene are MNHEY and SMNVEV (reference sequence). The CDR3 nucleotides read TGTGCCAGCAAAGTCGACAGGCAGGGGACAGATACGCAGTATTTT. It specifies CASKVDRQGTDTQYF.

J is TRBJ2-7 and V is TRBV4-2; D perhaps matches TRBD1 (5 bases). The germline gives CDR1 LGHNA, CDR2 YNFKEQ. Between the trimmed V and J ends, which lost 4 bases and 2 bases, there was a span of 15 bases. CDR3 size: 15 residues. The chain's CDR3 is CASSPGAQGPYEQYF. As DNA, the CDR3 is TGTGCCAGCAGCCCGGGCGCTCAGGGTCCCTACGAGCAGTACTTC.

The chain joins TRBV10-1 to TRBJ1-2; 7 bases align to TRBD1. V shed 4 bases and J 4 bases; nucleotides not matched to a gene: 3. CDR1 WNHNN and CDR2 SYGVQD come from the germline V gene (reference sequence). There are 13 residues in the CDR3. This CDR3 reads CASSGPGGYGYTF. CDR3 DNA sequence: TGCGCCAGCAGTGGCCCAGGGGGCTATGGCTACACCTTC.

V is TRBV5-4 and J is TRBJ2-7; 7 bases are shared with TRBD1. The CDR3 is 15 amino acids. V shed 3 bases, J shed 3 bases, and the junction held 9 bases outside the gene matches. Germline CDR1 is SGHNT and CDR2 is YYREEE (reference sequence). CDR3 nucleotide sequence: TGTGCCAGCAGCTACGGGACAGCGAAGGTCTACGAGCAGTACTTC. It translates to CASSYGTAKVYEQYF.

This rearrangement joins TRBV5-1 to TRBJ2-7; the D gene is possibly TRBD2 (6 bases). The CDR3 totals 15 residues. Germline values: CDR1 SGHRS, CDR2 YFSETQ. With 4 bases removed from V and 0 bases from J, the gap between germline ends came to 14 bases. This chain's CDR3 is CASSPDRDFSYEQYF. In DNA, the CDR3 is TGCGCCAGCAGCCCCGACCGGGACTTCTCCTACGAGCAGTACTTC.

The J gene is TRBJ1-4, the V gene TRBV5-1, with TRBD1 identical over 7 bases. Germline V gene lookup returns CDR1 SGHRS and CDR2 YFSETQ. J gave up 6 bases and V 1 base, and 6 bases lay outside the gene matches. This CDR3 region has 15 residues. CDR3 sequence (DNA): TGCGCCAGCAGCTTGTTTGGGACAGTGGATGAAAAACTGTTTTTT. Its protein is CASSLFGTVDEKLFF.

V and J are TRBV5-1 and TRBJ1-1; D is uncertain. Germline V gene data show CDR1 as SGHRS and CDR2 as YFSETQ. The CDR3 runs 14 residues. The V gene lost 1 base and the J gene lost 4 bases, with 11 bases spanning the gap. The CDR3 DNA is TGCGCCAGCAGCTTGAATTCTGGGAGCACTGAAGCTTTCTTT. It yields the protein CASSLNSGSTEAFF.

The chain couples TRBV18 to TRBJ2-3; tentative D call: TRBD2 (6 bases). Trimming took 2 bases from V and 1 from J, leaving 13 bases between them. CDR3 length equals 16 residues. Per the germline V gene, CDR1 is KGHSH and CDR2 is LQKENI. CDR3 amino acids: CASSPGLPGGTDTQYF. As DNA, the CDR3 is TGTGCCAGCTCACCAGGACTCCCGGGGGGCACAGATACGCAGTATTTT.

This sequence joins TRBV5-1 and TRBJ2-5; possibly TRBD2 for D (6 bases). Trimming removed 1 base at V and 3 bases at J, with 7 bases between. CDR3 length: 13 residues. CDR1 SGHRS and CDR2 YFSETQ come from the germline V gene. CDR3 sequence: CASSLPGEETQYF. The CDR3 DNA reads TGCGCCAGCAGCTTGCCGGGAGAAGAGACCCAGTACTTC.

The V gene is TRBV7-3, the J gene TRBJ2-6; TRBD1 is a possible D gene (6 bases). The ends were cut back, 5 bases at V and 0 bases at J, with 20 bases in the middle. The CDR3 is 19 residues long. The germline gives CDR1 SGHTA, CDR2 FQGTGA. As DNA, the CDR3 is TGTGCCAGCAGCCCATCCTCGGACAGAGTTAGCTCTGGGGCCAACGTCCTGACTTTC. This codes for CASSPSSDRVSSGANVLTF.

V and J are TRBV29-1 and TRBJ1-1; 9 nucleotides agree with TRBD1. From germline, CDR1 is SQVTM and CDR2 ANQGSEA. Unmatched junction bases numbered 4, after V lost 7 bases and J lost 1 base. The CDR3 totals 13 residues. CDR3 bases: TGCAGCGAAACGGGACAGGGGAACACTGAAGCTTTCTTT. Translating gives CSETGQGNTEAFF.

The rearrangement links TRBV5-8 to TRBJ1-4; D gene ambiguous. The V gene's germline CDR1 is SGHTS and CDR2 YDEGEE. This CDR3 region has 14 residues. Trimming took off 0 bases at V and 5 bases at J, with 8 bases between the two ends. CDR3 nucleotides: TGTGCCAGCAGCTTGGTTGGGCGAAATGAAAAACTGTTTTTT. Translated: CASSLVGRNEKLFF.

V is TRBV4-1 and J is TRBJ2-5, with D perhaps TRBD1 (5 bases). Trimming cost V 0 bases and J 5 bases, with 19 bases left between them. The germline CDR1 and CDR2 sequences are MGHRA and YSYEKL. The CDR3 runs to 17 residues. CDR3 region: CASSQDRARALLETQYF. The CDR3, as DNA: TGCGCCAGCAGCCAAGATCGGGCCAGGGCCCTCTTGGAGACCCAGTACTTC.

The CDR3 sequence is CASSQHPGLNTEAFF. CDR3 DNA sequence: TGTGCCAGCAGCCAACACCCAGGGTTGAACACTGAAGCTTTCTTT. This rearrangement joins TRBV4-2 to TRBJ1-1; TRBD1 is a possible D gene (5 bases). The ends were cut back, 2 bases at V and 0 bases at J, with 10 bases in the middle. The CDR3 extends over 15 amino acids. Looked up from germline, CDR1 is LGHNA and CDR2 is YNFKEQ.

V gene TRBV18 combines with J gene TRBJ2-1; no definite D call. Trimming removed 3 bases at V and 8 bases at J, with 11 bases between. The germline V gene encodes CDR1 KGHSH and CDR2 LQKENI. This CDR3 region has 13 residues. The DNA of the CDR3 is TGTGCCAGCTCACCCCCGAATGAGGATGAGCAGTTCTTC. It is translated as CASSPPNEDEQFF.

V is TRBV28 and J is TRBJ1-2; D gene uncertain. Germline V lookup: CDR1 MDHEN, CDR2 SYDVKM. Deletions cut 4 bases from V and 4 bases from J, with 19 bases between. This CDR3 comprises 16 residues. In DNA, the CDR3 is TGTGCCAGCAGTTCCGGGATAGTTGTGGGCGGCTATGGCTACACCTTC. Protein: CASSSGIVVGGYGYTF.

The V call is TRBV9, the J call TRBJ2-7; tentative D call: TRBD1 (6 bases). Germline CDR1 is SGDLS and CDR2 is YYNGEE. This CDR3 has 18 amino acids. The V and J ends lost 0 bases and 2 bases respectively, with 21 bases between them. This CDR3 is CASSVGERGTGKTYEQYF. For the CDR3, the DNA is TGTGCCAGCAGCGTAGGGGAGAGGGGAACAGGGAAAACCTACGAGCAGTACTTC. The variable domain in full, with the rest retrieved from reference TRBV9 and TRBJ2-7, is DSGVTQTPKHLITATGQRVTLRCSPRSGDLSVYWYQQSLDQGLQFLIQYYNGEERAKGNILERFSAQQFPDLHSELNLSSLELGDSALYFCASSVGERGTGKTYEQYFGPGTRLTVT.

This clone was seen just once. The genes are TRBV6-5 and TRBJ1-5; TRBD1 aligns across 7 bases. The CDR3 loop spans 14 amino acids. Trimming took 6 bases from V and 5 from J; bases not matched to a gene: 7. Germline V lookup: CDR1 MNHEY, CDR2 SVGAGI. Here the CDR3 reads CASRRQGVYQPQHF. The CDR3 DNA is TGTGCCAGCAGAAGACAGGGTGTCTATCAGCCCCAGCATTTT.

The V gene is TRBV11-2, the J gene TRBJ2-1, with 7 bases identical to TRBD2. Trimming took 5 bases from V and 3 from J; bases not matched to a gene: 10. This CDR3 has 16 residues. Germline V gene sequence: CDR1 SGHAT, CDR2 FQNNGV. CDR3 nucleotides: TGTGCCAGCAGCACATCCTGGGGAGGGTTCTACAATGAGCAGTTCTTC. Protein: CASSTSWGGFYNEQFF.

The chain uses TRBV10-2 and TRBJ2-7; 13 positions match TRBD2. The CDR3 spans 16 residues. V gave up 4 bases and J gave up 7 bases; unmatched junction bases: 10. Germline V gene sequence: CDR1 WSHSY, CDR2 SAAADI. This chain's CDR3 is CASSVGTSGAGGEQYF. The DNA for the CDR3 is TGCGCCAGCAGTGTGGGGACTAGCGGGGCTGGCGGGGAGCAGTACTTC.

The CDR3 region is CASSPVKGVHYGYTF. CDR3 nucleotide sequence: TGCGCCAGCAGCCCCGTGAAGGGGGTGCACTATGGCTACACCTTC. J is TRBJ1-2 and V is TRBV4-1; D might be TRBD1 (6 bases). The CDR3 has 15 amino acids. Germline V gene lookup returns CDR1 MGHRA and CDR2 YSYEKL. With 4 bases removed from V and 3 bases from J, the gap between germline ends came to 15 bases.